This T cell receptor (beta chain) was documented in a study of PD-L1 blockade in urothelial cancer. Background on the study: T cells numbered a median of approximately 150,000 in the blood samples.

The germline gives CDR1 SQVTM, CDR2 ANQGSEA. There are 16 residues in the CDR3. J lost 6 bases, V lost 3 bases, and 9 bases had no gene match. Time point described: pretreatment peripheral blood. Libraries were prepared by immunoSEQ multiplex PCR; TCRdb keeps only in-frame clonotypes and omits some of them. The table includes 50,000 to 65,000 clones, approximately 80% detected once. The sequencing used PBMCs, collected around atezolizumab (anti-PD-L1) treatment. J is TRBJ2-3 and V is TRBV29-1, with 13 bases lining up with TRBD2. This receptor was identified in a man in his 70s with urothelial cancer. CDR3 bases: TGCAGCGTTGATCGGACTAGCGGGAGAGGCTGGGATACGCAGTATTTT. It is translated as CSVDRTSGRGWDTQYF.